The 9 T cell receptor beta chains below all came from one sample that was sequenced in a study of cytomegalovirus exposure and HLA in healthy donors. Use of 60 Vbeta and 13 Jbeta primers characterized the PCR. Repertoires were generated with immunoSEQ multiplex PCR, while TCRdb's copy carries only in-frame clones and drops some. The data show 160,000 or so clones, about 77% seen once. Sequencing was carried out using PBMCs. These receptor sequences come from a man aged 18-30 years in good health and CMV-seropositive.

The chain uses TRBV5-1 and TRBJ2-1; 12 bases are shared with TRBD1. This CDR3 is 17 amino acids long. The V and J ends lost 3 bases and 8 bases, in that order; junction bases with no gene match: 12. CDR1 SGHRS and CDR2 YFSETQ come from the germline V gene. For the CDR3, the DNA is TGCGCCAGCAGCTCACTTTTAGGGACAGGGGGCCGCGATGAGCAGTTCTTC. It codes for CASSSLLGTGGRDEQFF.

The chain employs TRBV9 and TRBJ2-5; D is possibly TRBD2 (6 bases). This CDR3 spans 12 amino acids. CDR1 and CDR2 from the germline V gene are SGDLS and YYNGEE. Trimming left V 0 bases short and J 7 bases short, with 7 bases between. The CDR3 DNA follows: TGTGCCAGCAGCGTAGAGGGAGGGACCCAGTACTTC. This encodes CASSVEGGTQYF.

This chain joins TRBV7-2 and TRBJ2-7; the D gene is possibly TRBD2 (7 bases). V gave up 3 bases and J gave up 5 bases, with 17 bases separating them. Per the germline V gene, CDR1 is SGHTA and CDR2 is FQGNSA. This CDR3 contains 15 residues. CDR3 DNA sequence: TGTGCCAGCAGCTTTGGGGGCGGGAGAGTGGACGAGCAGTACTTC. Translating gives CASSFGGGRVDEQYF.

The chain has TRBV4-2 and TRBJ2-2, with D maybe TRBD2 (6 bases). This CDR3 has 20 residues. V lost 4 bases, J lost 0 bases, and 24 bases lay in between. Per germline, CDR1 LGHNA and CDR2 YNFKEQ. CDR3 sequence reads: CASSLKRSSLTGANTGELFF. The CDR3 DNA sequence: TGTGCCAGCAGCCTCAAGCGCTCCTCCCTTACGGGGGCGAACACCGGGGAGCTGTTTTTT.

The CDR3 nucleotides are TGTGCTAGTGGTTGGGGGGGAATGGGGGGGTCAGATACGCAGTATTTT. Its translation: CASGWGGMGGSDTQYF. This chain connects TRBV12-5 to TRBJ2-3; 7 positions match TRBD2. This CDR3 region has 16 residues. V lost 4 bases to trimming and J lost 4 bases; unmatched junction nucleotides: 11. CDR1 and CDR2 (germline): LGHNT, FRNRAP.

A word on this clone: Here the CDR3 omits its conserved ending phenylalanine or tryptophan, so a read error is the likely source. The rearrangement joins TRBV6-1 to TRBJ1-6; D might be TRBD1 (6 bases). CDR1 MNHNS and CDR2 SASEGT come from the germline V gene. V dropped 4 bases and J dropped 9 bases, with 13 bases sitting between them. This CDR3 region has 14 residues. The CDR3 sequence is CASSVTGGGSPLHL. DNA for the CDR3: TGTGCCAGCAGTGTGACAGGTGGGGGTTCACCCCTCCACCTT.

The CDR3 sequence: CASSQDRSGPGNTIYF. The CDR3 coding sequence is TGCGCCAGCAGCCAAGATCGATCGGGTCCTGGAAACACCATATATTTT. The chain has TRBV4-3 and TRBJ1-3, with D unclear. There are 16 residues in the CDR3. V lost 0 bases and J lost 2, with 11 bases in between. Germline V CDR1 and CDR2: LGHNA, YSLEER.

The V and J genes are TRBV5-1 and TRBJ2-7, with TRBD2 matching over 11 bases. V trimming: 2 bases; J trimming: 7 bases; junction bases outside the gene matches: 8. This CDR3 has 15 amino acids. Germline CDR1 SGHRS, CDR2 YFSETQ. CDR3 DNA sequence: TGCGCCAGCAGCTTCTTGACTAGCGGGATTGGGGAGCAGTACTTC. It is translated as CASSFLTSGIGEQYF.

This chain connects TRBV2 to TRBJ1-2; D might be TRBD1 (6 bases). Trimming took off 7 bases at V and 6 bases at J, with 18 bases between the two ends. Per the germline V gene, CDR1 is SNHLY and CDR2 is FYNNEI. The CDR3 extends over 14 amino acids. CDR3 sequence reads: CASNWDNGEDGYTF. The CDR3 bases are TGTGCCAGCAATTGGGACAACGGAGAGGATGGCTACACCTTC. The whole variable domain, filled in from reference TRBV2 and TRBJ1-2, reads EPEVTQTPSHQVTQMGQEVILRCVPISNHLYFYWYRQILGQKVEFLVSFYNNEISEKSEIFDDQFSVERPDGSNFTLKIRSTKLEDSAMYFCASNWDNGEDGYTFGSGTRLTVV.